The 18 T cell receptor beta chains presented below share a single source sample, sequenced in a study of blood T cell repertoires in COVID-19. Assay: immunoSEQ multiplex PCR; the TCRdb copy retains only in-frame clones and omits some. This table holds about 160,000 clones, 92% found once. The sequencing input was peripheral blood. These receptor sequences come from a man younger than 45 with COVID-19, enrolled during active disease.

The chain is built from TRBV19 and TRBJ1-2; weak D call: TRBD1 (6 bases). The CDR3 runs to 13 residues. V was clipped by 9 bases and J by 0 bases, with 11 bases between them. CDR1 LNHDA and CDR2 SQIVND come from the germline V gene (reference sequence). This CDR3 is CASATGPNYGYTF. In DNA form, the CDR3 reads TGTGCCAGCGCGACAGGACCTAACTATGGCTACACCTTC.

The chain combines TRBV28 with TRBJ2-7; 8 bases are a match to TRBD2. CDR1 is MDHEN, CDR2 SYDVKM, per germline. The V segment lost 6 bases and the J segment 7 bases; nucleotides outside the gene matches: 23. The CDR3 loop spans 18 amino acids. CDR3 sequence: CASSSLWAPGLGKFEQYF. As DNA, the CDR3 is TGTGCCAGCAGCTCACTATGGGCACCGGGACTAGGGAAGTTTGAGCAGTACTTC.

V usage is TRBV2 and J usage is TRBJ2-5; tentatively, D is TRBD1 (5 bases). Trimming took 5 bases from V and 2 from J, leaving 12 bases between them. This CDR3 comprises 14 residues. Germline V gene sequence: CDR1 SNHLY, CDR2 FYNNEI. The CDR3 bases are TGTGCCAGCAGTTTCAGGGCGGCGCAAGAGACCCAGTACTTC. It yields the protein CASSFRAAQETQYF.

The chain is built from TRBV15 and TRBJ2-3; no firm D call. V lost 0 bases and J 1 base, leaving 5 bases between the germline ends. This CDR3 has 14 residues. CDR1 and CDR2 from the germline V gene are LNHNV and YYDKDF (reference sequence). CDR3 sequence: CATSRDRGTDTQYF. DNA of the CDR3: TGTGCCACCAGCAGAGATCGTGGCACAGATACGCAGTATTTT.

The chain combines TRBV19 with TRBJ2-3; no reliable D call. V was pared by 4 bases and J by 9 bases, with 11 bases between. The germline V gene has CDR1 LNHDA and CDR2 SQIVND (reference sequence). The CDR3 contains 12 residues. CDR3 protein: CASSTAVGTQYF. In DNA, the CDR3 is TGTGCCAGTAGTACCGCCGTCGGGACGCAGTATTTT. The full variable domain, in which reference TRBV19 and TRBJ2-3 provide the parts outside the CDR3, is DGGITQSPKYLFRKEGQNVTLSCEQNLNHDAMYWYRQDPGQGLRLIYYSQIVNDFQKGDIAEGYSVSREKKESFPLTVTSAQKNPTAFYLCASSTAVGTQYFGPGTRLTVL.

The chain is built from TRBV19 and TRBJ1-1; unclear D gene. CDR3 length: 12 residues. Looked up from germline, CDR1 is LNHDA and CDR2 is SQIVND (reference sequence). The ends were cut back, 6 bases at V and 7 bases at J, with 12 bases in the middle. The CDR3 coding sequence is TGTGCCAGTAGGGCTACTGGACTTGAAGCTTTCTTT. This translates into CASRATGLEAFF.

The J gene is TRBJ1-1, the V gene TRBV11-3; 9 bases fit TRBD1. Per germline, CDR1 SGHNT and CDR2 YENEEA. CDR3 length equals 14 residues. The V and J ends lost 0 bases and 11 bases, in that order; junction bases with no gene match: 7. Here the CDR3 reads CASSLESTGGVAFF. CDR3 bases: TGTGCCAGCAGCTTAGAGTCGACAGGGGGGGTGGCTTTCTTT. The full variable domain, rest sourced from reference TRBV11-3 and TRBJ1-1, is EAGVVQSPRYKIIEKKQPVAFWCNPISGHNTLYWYLQNLGQGPELLIRYENEEAVDDSQLPKDRFSAERLKGVDSTLKIQPAELGDSAVYLCASSLESTGGVAFFGQGTRLTVV.

The chain links TRBV9 to TRBJ2-1, with 8 bases that match TRBD2. V lost 4 bases and J lost 5; bases outside the gene matches: 11. Germline CDR1 is SGDLS and CDR2 is YYNGEE. The length of the CDR3 is 16 residues. The CDR3 sequence: CASSFGLAGLHNEQFF. CDR3 DNA: TGTGCCAGCAGCTTTGGTCTAGCGGGCCTCCACAATGAGCAGTTCTTC.

V is TRBV6-5 and J is TRBJ1-1; TRBD1 is a possible D gene (5 bases). Trimming took off 8 bases at V and 0 bases at J, with 16 bases between the two ends. Germline-derived CDR1 and CDR2 are MNHEY and SVGAGI. The CDR3 contains 15 residues. CDR3 amino acids: CASLQANVMNTEAFF. In nucleotides, the CDR3 is TGTGCCAGCCTACAGGCGAATGTTATGAACACTGAAGCTTTCTTT.

V and J are TRBV30 and TRBJ1-2; perhaps TRBD1 as D (6 bases). Trimming left V 7 bases short and J 6 bases short, with 9 bases between. There are 10 residues in the CDR3. Germline lookup yields CDR1 GTSNPN and CDR2 SVGIG (reference sequence). In DNA form, the CDR3 reads TGTGCCTACCACAGGGATGGCTACACCTTC. This translates into CAYHRDGYTF.

The J gene is TRBJ1-2, the V gene TRBV27, with 8 bases fitting TRBD1. Germline trimming cut 2 bases from V and 4 bases from J; bases unmatched to any gene: 3. This CDR3 region has 14 residues. CDR1 and CDR2 from the germline V gene are MNHEY and SMNVEV (reference sequence). CDR3 residues: CASSLQGAGYGYTF. As DNA, the CDR3 is TGTGCCAGCAGTTTACAGGGGGCTGGCTATGGCTACACCTTC.

The rearrangement links TRBV5-1 to TRBJ2-2; D not resolved. Trimming stripped 3 bases from V and 8 bases from J, with 8 bases between. The CDR3 sequence is 12 residues long. The germline V gene has CDR1 SGHRS and CDR2 YFSETQ. The CDR3 DNA reads as TGCGCCAGCAGCTGGAGTTTGGGGGAGCTGTTTTTT. It is translated as CASSWSLGELFF.

The chain couples TRBV18 to TRBJ1-3; 9 nucleotides agree with TRBD1. The CDR3 extends over 17 amino acids. Germline CDR1 KGHSH, CDR2 LQKENI. The V and J ends lost 3 bases and 4 bases, in that order; junction bases with no gene match: 10. CDR3 loop: CASSPTPDRGIGNTIYF. Written as DNA, the CDR3 is TGTGCCAGCTCACCCACACCCGACAGGGGGATCGGAAACACCATATATTTT. Together with reference TRBV18 and TRBJ1-3, the CDR3 gives the full variable domain: NAGVMQNPRHLVRRRGQEARLRCSPMKGHSHVYWYRQLPEEGLKFMVYLQKENIIDESGMPKERFSAEFPKEGPSILRIQQVVRGDSAAYFCASSPTPDRGIGNTIYFGEGSWLTVV.

The rearrangement uses TRBV4-1 and TRBJ1-5, with D hard to call. Germline loops: CDR1 MGHRA, CDR2 YSYEKL. The CDR3 loop spans 14 amino acids. Between the trimmed V and J ends, which lost 5 bases and 1 base, there was a span of 9 bases. DNA of the CDR3: TGCGCCAGCAGCGTTACCGGGAGCAATCAGCCCCAGCATTTT. It specifies CASSVTGSNQPQHF.

The chain couples TRBV6-2 or TRBV6-3 to TRBJ1-2, with 10 positions matching TRBD1. The CDR3 length is 14 residues. CDR1 MNHEY and CDR2 SVGEGT come from the germline V gene. V trimming: 0 bases; J trimming: 7 bases; junction bases outside the gene matches: 2. The CDR3 is CASSYSGTGAGYTF. The CDR3 DNA reads as TGTGCCAGCAGTTACTCGGGGACAGGGGCTGGCTACACCTTC.

This rearrangement joins TRBV7-2 to TRBJ2-7; a weak D match, TRBD2 (6 bases). Trimming stripped 3 bases from V and 4 bases from J, with 19 bases between. This CDR3 is 16 amino acids long. Germline V gives CDR1 SGHTA, CDR2 FQGNSA. This CDR3 reads CASSLRGLLPDYEQYF. CDR3 DNA: TGTGCCAGCAGCTTGCGGGGTCTTCTGCCAGATTACGAGCAGTACTTC.

The chain is built from TRBV3-1 (or the pseudogene TRBV3-2) and TRBJ1-5; 9 nucleotides align to TRBD1. The germline V gene has CDR1 LGHDT and CDR2 YNNKEL (reference sequence). J lost 5 bases, V lost 4 bases, and 3 bases had no gene match. This CDR3 has 14 amino acids. CDR3 sequence reads: CASSLRQGDQPQHF. As DNA, the CDR3 is TGTGCCAGCAGCCTCCGACAGGGGGATCAGCCCCAGCATTTT.

The chain recombines TRBV6-5 with TRBJ2-7; 9 bases are shared with TRBD2. Germline V gene lookup returns CDR1 MNHEY and CDR2 SVGAGI. With V trimmed by 0 bases and J by 4 bases, 7 bases remained unmatched. This CDR3 contains 16 residues. The CDR3 loop is CASSYSGGRAEYEQYF. The CDR3 nucleotides are TGTGCCAGCAGTTACTCCGGCGGGAGGGCCGAATACGAGCAGTACTTC.